The 6 T cell receptor beta chains below were found in one sample sequenced in a study of T cells in women clearing cervical HPV infection. Measured with immunoSEQ multiplex PCR; TCRdb has only the in-frame clones, and not every one. The table lists tens of thousands of clones, with over 6.5% in the top ten. The sequencing sample was made of blood buffy coat. These TCRs come from a woman between 18 and 70 years old with a cervical HPV16 infection that either progressed to CIN3+ or cleared (not recorded which).

A word on this clone: The read ends 3 residues early relative to the CDR3; the germline J gene fills the gap. This chain uses TRBV7-2 with TRBJ2-3, with D maybe TRBD1 (5 bases). CDR1 and CDR2 (germline): SGHTA, FQGNSA. CDR3 length: 16 amino acids. Trimming removed 0 bases at V and 3 bases at J, with 13 bases between. CDR3 loop: CASSLARQGVTDTQYF. The sequenced part of the CDR3 DNA is TGTGCCAGCAGCTTAGCGCGGCAGGGTGTAACAGATACG.

In terms of frequency, this clone is medium-sized. The read terminates 3 residues ahead of where the CDR3 ends, so the germline J gene completes it. This rearrangement joins TRBV12-5 to TRBJ2-7; TRBD2 is a possible D gene (6 bases). The CDR3 consists of 14 residues. Germline V CDR1 and CDR2: LGHNT, FRNRAP. Trimming took 6 bases from V and 5 from J, leaving 17 bases between them. CDR3 loop: CASGPGGPLDEQYF. The CDR3 DNA, read in part, is TGTGCTAGTGGACCTGGAGGGCCTCTTGACGAG.

CDR3 DNA (partial): TGTGCCATCAGTGAACAGGGAAATGGGGAGACC. Translated, it gives CAISEQGNGET. The complete CDR3 protein is CAISEQGNGETQYF. The chain couples TRBV10-3 to TRBJ2-5; D perhaps matches TRBD1 (6 bases). The read terminates 3 residues ahead of where the CDR3 ends, so the germline J gene completes it. V was pared by 3 bases and J by 5 bases, with 13 bases between. The CDR3 runs 14 residues. The germline V gene has CDR1 ENHRY and CDR2 SYGVKD.

In regard to this clone: The read is 3 residues too short to cover the CDR3 end, so that end is filled in from the germline J gene. This chain uses TRBV13 with TRBJ2-2; 10 positions agree with TRBD2. This CDR3 is built from 17 residues. Germline CDR1 reads PRHDT; CDR2 reads FYEKMQ (reference sequence). The V segment lost 0 bases and the J segment 5 bases; nucleotides outside the gene matches: 6. The covered CDR3 bases are TGTGCCAGCAGCTTAGGCGGTACTAGCGGGGCGACCGGGGAG. It codes for CASSLGGTSGATGE. The full-length CDR3 reads as CASSLGGTSGATGELFF.

Comment on this clone: The CDR3 end falls 3 residues outside the read, so it is completed with the germline J gene. V is TRBV7-9 and J is TRBJ1-2; D gene unclear. CDR3 length equals 14 residues. The germline gives CDR1 SEHNR, CDR2 FQNEAQ (reference sequence). The covered CDR3 bases are TGTGCCAGCAGCTTCCCATTAGCAGCAGATACC. Translation gives CASSFPLAADT. Given in full, the CDR3 is CASSFPLAADTYTF.

On this clone itself: The CDR3 end lies 3 residues beyond the end of the read and is filled in from the germline J gene. The chain couples TRBV7-2 to TRBJ2-2; no firm D call. The CDR3 totals 14 residues. Germline lookup yields CDR1 SGHTA and CDR2 FQGNSA. The CDR3 spells CASSPLQINSPLFF. CDR3 DNA, as far as it was read: TGTGCCAGCAGTCCCTTACAGATTAATTCACCG. The full variable domain, with the rest looked up from reference TRBV7-2 and TRBJ2-2, is GAGVSQSPSNKVTEKGKDVELRCDPISGHTALYWYRQSLGQGLEFLIYFQGNSAPDKSGLPSDRFSAERTGGSVSTLTIQRTQQEDSAVYLCASSPLQINSPLFFGEGSRLTVL.